Following are 9 T cell receptor beta chains from one sample sequenced in a study of blood T cell repertoires in COVID-19. Profiling relied on immunoSEQ multiplex PCR, and the TCRdb table lists in-frame clones only, not all of them. The sample records under 150,000 clones, about 86% being singletons. Sequencing was done on a sample of peripheral blood. All receptors come from a woman aged 45-65 years who had recovered from COVID-19.

This clone was seen just once. The chain uses TRBV3-1 (or the pseudogene TRBV3-2) and TRBJ2-7, with 7 positions matching TRBD1. V lost 2 bases and J lost 2; bases outside the gene matches: 6. The CDR3 is 15 residues long. Germline V gene lookup returns CDR1 LGHDT and CDR2 YNNKEL (reference sequence). CDR3 amino acids: CASSQWNTGAYEQYF. The CDR3 nucleotides read TGTGCCAGCAGCCAATGGAACACAGGGGCCTACGAGCAGTACTTC.

The V call is TRBV4-3, the J call TRBJ1-2, with 7 positions matching TRBD1. In germline, CDR1 is LGHNA, CDR2 YSLEER. This CDR3 is built from 15 residues. The V and J ends lost 0 bases and 6 bases, in that order; junction bases with no gene match: 7. Here the CDR3 reads CASSQDPDRVDGYTF. The CDR3 DNA is TGCGCCAGCAGCCAAGATCCCGACAGGGTAGATGGCTACACCTTC.

V gene TRBV6-2 or TRBV6-3 combines with J gene TRBJ1-2, with TRBD1 matching 7 bases. This CDR3 region has 19 residues. V was pared by 0 bases and J by 5 bases, with 18 bases of the junction left unmatched. Germline loops: CDR1 MNHEY, CDR2 SVGEGT. CDR3 loop: CASSYSIRRQGAVDYGYTF. Here the CDR3 DNA reads TGTGCCAGCAGTTACTCGATCAGGCGACAGGGCGCTGTTGATTATGGCTACACCTTC.

CDR3 DNA sequence: TGTGCCAGCAGCTTAGATCTGTGGGCTAGCGGGAACCATGAGCAGTTCTTC. Its translation: CASSLDLWASGNHEQFF. The gene calls are TRBV11-2 and TRBJ2-1; 9 bases map to TRBD2. With 0 bases clipped from V and 8 bases from J, the junction kept 11 bases outside the gene matches. CDR3 length equals 17 residues. CDR1 is SGHAT, CDR2 FQNNGV, per germline.

The V and J genes are TRBV19 and TRBJ2-2, with 11 nucleotides matching TRBD2. J was trimmed by 7 bases and V by 6 bases; bases with no gene match: 10. This CDR3 spans 16 amino acids. Germline CDR1 is LNHDA and CDR2 is SQIVND (reference sequence). CDR3 sequence (DNA): TGTGCCAGTAGACCCTCTAGCGGGAGGTTAGGCGGGGAGCTGTTTTTT. Translating it yields CASRPSSGRLGGELFF. Supplemented by reference TRBV19 and TRBJ2-2, the full variable domain reads DGGITQSPKYLFRKEGQNVTLSCEQNLNHDAMYWYRQDPGQGLRLIYYSQIVNDFQKGDIAEGYSVSREKKESFPLTVTSAQKNPTAFYLCASRPSSGRLGGELFFGEGSRLTVL.

The chain joins TRBV6-5 to TRBJ1-6, with 8 bases aligning to TRBD1. CDR1 is MNHEY, CDR2 SVGAGI, per germline. The CDR3 sequence is 12 residues long. Unmatched junction bases numbered 2, after V lost 2 bases and J lost 14 bases. The CDR3 reads CASSYAQGALHF. In nucleotides, the CDR3 is TGTGCCAGCAGTTACGCACAGGGGGCCCTCCACTTT.

The chain is built from TRBV5-1 and TRBJ1-3, with D uncertain. Trimming shortened V by 0 bases and J by 0 bases, and 10 bases separated the two germline ends. The CDR3 spans 16 residues. Germline values: CDR1 SGHRS, CDR2 YFSETQ. The CDR3 protein is CASSLGAGSSGNTIYF. The CDR3 coding sequence is TGCGCCAGCAGCTTGGGGGCGGGAAGCTCTGGAAACACCATATATTTT.

The J gene is TRBJ2-7, the V gene TRBV5-5, with 9 nucleotides matching TRBD1. From germline, CDR1 is SGHKS and CDR2 YYEKEE (reference sequence). Trimming took 1 base from V and 2 from J; bases not matched to a gene: 4. The CDR3 runs to 15 residues. CDR3 nucleotide sequence: TGTGCCAGCAGCTTGTTGGGGACAGGGCCCTACGAGCAGTACTTC. It yields the protein CASSLLGTGPYEQYF.

This chain connects TRBV6-5 to TRBJ2-7, with TRBD1 as a possible D gene (6 bases). V was trimmed by 4 bases and J by 0 bases, leaving 10 bases between them. CDR3 length: 14 amino acids. CDR1 and CDR2 (germline): MNHEY, SVGAGI. CDR3 region: CASSLDRSSYEQYF. CDR3 nucleotide sequence: TGTGCCAGCAGTTTGGACAGAAGCTCCTACGAGCAGTACTTC.